The sequence of this T cell receptor beta chain was determined in a study of blood T cell repertoires in COVID-19. The CDR3 contains 17 residues. Here immunoSEQ multiplex PCR was the method, and the copy in TCRdb shows in-frame clones only, minus some. Of 300,000 to 450,000 clones in the sample, approximately 89% were seen once. What was sequenced was peripheral blood. The rearrangement links TRBV21-1 to TRBJ1-2. TRBV21-1 is termed a pseudogene. This clonotype was obtained from a woman aged 60-70 years with COVID-19, enrolled during active disease. This CDR3 reads CASSKALAGRQVSGYTF. Written as DNA, the CDR3 is TGTGCCAGCAGCAAAGCCCTAGCCGGACGCCAGGTAAGTGGCTACACCTTC.